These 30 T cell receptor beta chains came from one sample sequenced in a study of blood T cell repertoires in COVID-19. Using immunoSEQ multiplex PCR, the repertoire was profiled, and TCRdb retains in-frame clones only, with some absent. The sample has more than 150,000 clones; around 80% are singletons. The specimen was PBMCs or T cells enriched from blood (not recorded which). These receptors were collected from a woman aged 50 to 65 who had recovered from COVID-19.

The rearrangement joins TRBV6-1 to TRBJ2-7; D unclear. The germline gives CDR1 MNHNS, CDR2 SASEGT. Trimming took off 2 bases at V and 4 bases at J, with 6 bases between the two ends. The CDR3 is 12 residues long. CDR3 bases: TGTGCCAGCAGTGAACACGGGTACGAGCAGTACTTC. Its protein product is CASSEHGYEQYF.

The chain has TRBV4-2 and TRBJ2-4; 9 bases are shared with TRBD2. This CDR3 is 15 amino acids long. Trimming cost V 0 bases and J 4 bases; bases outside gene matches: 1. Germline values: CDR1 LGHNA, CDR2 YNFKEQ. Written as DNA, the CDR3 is TGTGCCAGCAGCCAAGAGCTAGCGGGAAAAAACATTCAGTACTTC. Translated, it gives CASSQELAGKNIQYF.

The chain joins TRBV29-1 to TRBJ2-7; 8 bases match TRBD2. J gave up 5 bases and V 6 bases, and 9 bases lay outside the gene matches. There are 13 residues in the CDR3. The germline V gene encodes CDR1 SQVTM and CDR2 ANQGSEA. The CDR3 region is CSVISGKLNEQYF. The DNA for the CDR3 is TGCAGCGTCATTAGCGGGAAGCTGAACGAGCAGTACTTC.

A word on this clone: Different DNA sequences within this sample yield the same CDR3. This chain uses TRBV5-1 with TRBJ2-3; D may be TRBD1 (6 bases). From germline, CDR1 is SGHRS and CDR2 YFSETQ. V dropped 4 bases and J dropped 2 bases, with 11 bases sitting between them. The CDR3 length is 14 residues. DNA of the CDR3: TGCGCCAGCAGCCCTGACAGGATCACAGATACGCAGTATTTT. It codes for CASSPDRITDTQYF.

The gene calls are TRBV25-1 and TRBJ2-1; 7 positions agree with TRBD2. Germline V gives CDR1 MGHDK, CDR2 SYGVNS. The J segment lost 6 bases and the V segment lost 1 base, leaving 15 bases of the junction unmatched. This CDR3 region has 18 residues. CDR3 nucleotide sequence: TGTGCCAGCAGTGAATCCGAAGGCGTGGCGGGGGTTGGCAATGAGCAGTTCTTC. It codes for CASSESEGVAGVGNEQFF.

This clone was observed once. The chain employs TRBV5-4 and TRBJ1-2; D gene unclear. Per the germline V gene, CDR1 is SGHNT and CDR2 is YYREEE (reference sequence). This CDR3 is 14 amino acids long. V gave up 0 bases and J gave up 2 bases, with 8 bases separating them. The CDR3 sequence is CASSLGQANYGYTF. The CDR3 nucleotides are TGTGCCAGCAGCTTGGGCCAGGCCAACTATGGCTACACCTTC.

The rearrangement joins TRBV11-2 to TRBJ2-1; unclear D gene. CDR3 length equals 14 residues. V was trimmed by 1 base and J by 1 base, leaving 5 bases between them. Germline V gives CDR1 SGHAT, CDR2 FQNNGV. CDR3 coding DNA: TGTGCCAGCAGCTTAGGGCAGTCCTACAATGAGCAGTTCTTC. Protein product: CASSLGQSYNEQFF.

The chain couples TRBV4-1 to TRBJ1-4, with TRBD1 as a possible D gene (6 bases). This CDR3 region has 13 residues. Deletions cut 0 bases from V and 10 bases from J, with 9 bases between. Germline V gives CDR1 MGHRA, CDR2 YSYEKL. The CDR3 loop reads CASSQEGGRKLFF. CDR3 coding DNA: TGCGCCAGCAGCCAAGAGGGGGGGCGAAAACTGTTTTTT.

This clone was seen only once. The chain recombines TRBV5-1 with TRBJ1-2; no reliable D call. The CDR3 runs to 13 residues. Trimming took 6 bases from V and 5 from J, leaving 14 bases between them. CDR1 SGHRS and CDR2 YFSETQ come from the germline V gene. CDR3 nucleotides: TGCGCCAGCACCAGTACAGCCAGTTATGGCTACACCTTC. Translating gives CASTSTASYGYTF.

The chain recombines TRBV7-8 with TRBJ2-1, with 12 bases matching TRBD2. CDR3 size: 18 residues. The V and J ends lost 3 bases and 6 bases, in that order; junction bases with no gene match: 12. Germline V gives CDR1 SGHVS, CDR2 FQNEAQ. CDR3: CASSFGGASGRAGNEQFF. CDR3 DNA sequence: TGTGCCAGCAGCTTCGGGGGAGCTAGCGGGAGGGCCGGCAATGAGCAGTTCTTC.

The CDR3 spells CASSARGTGFGNTIYF. CDR3 DNA sequence: TGTGCCAGCAGTGCGCGGGGGACAGGGTTCGGAAACACCATATATTTT. The chain has TRBV2 and TRBJ1-3; TRBD1 matches at 9 bases. Germline trimming cut 4 bases from V and 4 bases from J; bases unmatched to any gene: 8. Germline V gene data show CDR1 as SNHLY and CDR2 as FYNNEI. This CDR3 region has 16 residues.

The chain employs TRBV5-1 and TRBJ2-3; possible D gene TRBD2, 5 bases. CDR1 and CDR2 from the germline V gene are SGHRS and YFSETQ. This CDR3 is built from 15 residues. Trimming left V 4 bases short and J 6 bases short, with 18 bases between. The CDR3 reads CASSKTVGESDTQYF. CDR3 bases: TGCGCCAGCAGCAAAACTGTGGGAGAAAGTGATACGCAGTATTTT. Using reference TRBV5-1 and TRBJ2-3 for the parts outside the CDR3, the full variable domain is KAGVTQTPRYLIKTRGQQVTLSCSPISGHRSVSWYQQTPGQGLQFLFEYFSETQRNKGNFPGRFSGRQFSNSRSEMNVSTLELGDSALYLCASSKTVGESDTQYFGPGTRLTVL.

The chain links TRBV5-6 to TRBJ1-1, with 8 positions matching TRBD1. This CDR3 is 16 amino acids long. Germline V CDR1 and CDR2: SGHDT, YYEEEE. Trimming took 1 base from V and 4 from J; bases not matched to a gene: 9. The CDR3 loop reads CASSLTQGAFFTEAFF. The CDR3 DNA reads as TGTGCCAGCAGCTTGACTCAGGGGGCTTTTTTCACTGAAGCTTTCTTT. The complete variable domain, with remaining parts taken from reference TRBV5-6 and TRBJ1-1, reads DAGVTQSPTHLIKTRGQQVTLRCSPKSGHDTVSWYQQALGQGPQFIFQYYEEEERQRGNFPDRFSGHQFPNYSSELNVNALLLGDSALYLCASSLTQGAFFTEAFFGQGTRLTVV.

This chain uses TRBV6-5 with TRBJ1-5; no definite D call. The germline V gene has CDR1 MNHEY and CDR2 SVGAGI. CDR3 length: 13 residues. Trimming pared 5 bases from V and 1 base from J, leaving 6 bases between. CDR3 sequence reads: CASSSRSNQPQHF. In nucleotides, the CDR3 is TGTGCCAGCAGTAGCCGGAGCAATCAGCCCCAGCATTTT.

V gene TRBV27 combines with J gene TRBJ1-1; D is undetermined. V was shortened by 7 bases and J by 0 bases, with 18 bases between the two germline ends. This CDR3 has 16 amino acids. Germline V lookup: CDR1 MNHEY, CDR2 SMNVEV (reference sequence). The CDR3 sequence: CASTRSTSTMNTEAFF. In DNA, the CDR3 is TGTGCCAGCACCCGGTCTACGAGTACCATGAACACTGAAGCTTTCTTT.

CDR3 DNA sequence: TGCGCCAGCAGCCAAGGGGGGGATCAGCCCCAGCATTTT. It is translated as CASSQGGDQPQHF. This rearrangement joins TRBV4-1 to TRBJ1-5; a possible D gene is TRBD1 (5 bases). This CDR3 region has 13 residues. Germline V gene sequence: CDR1 MGHRA, CDR2 YSYEKL. V lost 1 base and J lost 5, with 6 bases in between.

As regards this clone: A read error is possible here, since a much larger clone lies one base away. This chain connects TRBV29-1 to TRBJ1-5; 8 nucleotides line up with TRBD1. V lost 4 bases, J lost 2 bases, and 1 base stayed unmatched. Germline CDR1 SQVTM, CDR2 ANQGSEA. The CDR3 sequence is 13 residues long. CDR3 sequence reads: CSVVDRGNQPQHF. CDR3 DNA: TGCAGCGTTGTGGACAGGGGCAATCAGCCCCAGCATTTT.

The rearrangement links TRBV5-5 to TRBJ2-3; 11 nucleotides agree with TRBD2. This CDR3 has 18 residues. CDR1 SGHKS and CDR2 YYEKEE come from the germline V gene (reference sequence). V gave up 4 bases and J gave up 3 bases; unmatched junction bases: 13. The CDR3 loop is CASSPTGTSGLRTDTQYF. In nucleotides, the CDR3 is TGTGCCAGCAGCCCAACCGGGACTAGCGGTTTAAGGACAGATACGCAGTATTTT.

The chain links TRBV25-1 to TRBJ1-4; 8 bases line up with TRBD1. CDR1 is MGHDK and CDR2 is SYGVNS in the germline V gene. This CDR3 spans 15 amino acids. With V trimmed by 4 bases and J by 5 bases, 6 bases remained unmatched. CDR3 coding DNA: TGTGCCAGCAGTGTCGGACAGGGAAAGAATGAAAAACTGTTTTTT. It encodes CASSVGQGKNEKLFF.

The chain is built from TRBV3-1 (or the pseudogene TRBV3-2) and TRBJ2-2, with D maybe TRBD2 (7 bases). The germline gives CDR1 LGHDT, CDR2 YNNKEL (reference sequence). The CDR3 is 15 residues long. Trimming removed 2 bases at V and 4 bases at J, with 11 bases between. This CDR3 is CASSQRGRGTGELFF. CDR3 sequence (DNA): TGTGCCAGCAGCCAAAGGGGGAGGGGCACCGGGGAGCTGTTTTTT.

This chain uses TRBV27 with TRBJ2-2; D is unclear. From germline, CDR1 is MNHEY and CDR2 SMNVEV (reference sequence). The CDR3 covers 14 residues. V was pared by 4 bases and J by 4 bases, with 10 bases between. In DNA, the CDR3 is TGTGCCAGCAGTTCCGCCGGTCTCACCGGGGAGCTGTTTTTT. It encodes CASSSAGLTGELFF.

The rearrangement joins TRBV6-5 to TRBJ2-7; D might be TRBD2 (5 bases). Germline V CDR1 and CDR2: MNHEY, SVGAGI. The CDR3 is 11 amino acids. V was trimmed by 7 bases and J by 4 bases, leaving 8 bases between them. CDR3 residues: CASIGLYEQYF. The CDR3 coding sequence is TGTGCCAGCATCGGACTTTACGAGCAGTACTTC.

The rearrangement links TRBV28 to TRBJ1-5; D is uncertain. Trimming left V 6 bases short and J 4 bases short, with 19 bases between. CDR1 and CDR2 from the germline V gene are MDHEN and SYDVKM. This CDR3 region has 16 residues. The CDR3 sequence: CASRPDPRRGNQPQHF. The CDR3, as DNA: TGTGCCAGCAGACCAGATCCCAGGCGGGGAAATCAGCCCCAGCATTTT. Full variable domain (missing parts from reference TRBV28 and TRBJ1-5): DVKVTQSSRYLVKRTGEKVFLECVQDMDHENMFWYRQDPGLGLRLIYFSYDVKMKEKGDIPEGYSVSREKKERFSLILESASTNQTSMYLCASRPDPRRGNQPQHFGDGTRLSIL.

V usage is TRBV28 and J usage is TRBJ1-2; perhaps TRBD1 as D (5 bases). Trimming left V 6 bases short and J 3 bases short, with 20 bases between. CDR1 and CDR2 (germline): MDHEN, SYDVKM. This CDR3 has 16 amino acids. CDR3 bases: TGTGCCAGCAGGACTTTGGGGGGTGATACCTACTATGGCTACACCTTC. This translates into CASRTLGGDTYYGYTF.

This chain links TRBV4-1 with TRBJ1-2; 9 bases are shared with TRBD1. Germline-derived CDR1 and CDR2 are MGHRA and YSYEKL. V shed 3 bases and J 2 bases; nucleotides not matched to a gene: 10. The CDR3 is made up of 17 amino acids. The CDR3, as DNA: TGCGCCAGCAGCCAGAGGGGACAGGGCCTCACCAACTATGGCTACACCTTC. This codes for CASSQRGQGLTNYGYTF.

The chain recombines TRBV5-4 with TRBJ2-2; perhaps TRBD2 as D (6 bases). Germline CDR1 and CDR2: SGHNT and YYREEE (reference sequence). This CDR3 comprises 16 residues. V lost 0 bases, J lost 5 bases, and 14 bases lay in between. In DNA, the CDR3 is TGTGCCAGCAGCTTGGCGGGAGTGCTTAAAACCGGGGAGCTGTTTTTT. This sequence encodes CASSLAGVLKTGELFF.

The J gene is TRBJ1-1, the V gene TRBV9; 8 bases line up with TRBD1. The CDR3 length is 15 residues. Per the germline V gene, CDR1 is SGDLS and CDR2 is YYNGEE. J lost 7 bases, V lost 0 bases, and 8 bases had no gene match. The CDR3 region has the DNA TGTGCCAGCAGCGTAGGACAGGGGACCGGCCTTGAAGCTTTCTTT. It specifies CASSVGQGTGLEAFF.

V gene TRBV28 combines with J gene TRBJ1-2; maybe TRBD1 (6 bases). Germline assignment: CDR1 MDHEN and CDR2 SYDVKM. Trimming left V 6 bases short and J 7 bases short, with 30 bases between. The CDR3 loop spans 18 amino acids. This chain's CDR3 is CASSPARRTAVLGGGYTF. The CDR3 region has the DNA TGTGCCAGCAGCCCCGCTAGGAGGACAGCGGTTTTGGGCGGTGGCTACACCTTC.

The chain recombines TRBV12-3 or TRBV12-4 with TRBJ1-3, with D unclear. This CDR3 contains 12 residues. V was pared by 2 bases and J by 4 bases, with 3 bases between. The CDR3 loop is CASSLQGNTIYF. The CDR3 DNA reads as TGTGCCAGCAGTTTACAGGGAAACACCATATATTTT.

The DNA of the CDR3 is TGTGCCAGCGTAGGCCAGGCCACAGATACGCAGTATTTT. Its translation: CASVGQATDTQYF. J is TRBJ2-3 and V is TRBV6-5; unclear D gene. Trimming shortened V by 8 bases and J by 2 bases, and 11 bases separated the two germline ends. The CDR3 is 13 amino acids. CDR1 MNHEY and CDR2 SVGAGI come from the germline V gene.